This T cell receptor (beta chain) was identified in a study of regulatory T cells in long-lasting Graves disease. Overall study findings and caveats: Between persistent patients, about 2,500 public clonotypes were shared, exceeding the approximately 870 shared between new patients. When disease was persistent, TRBV28, TRBJ1-2 and TRBJ2-5 were the favored segments.

CDR3 regions were amplified by Arm-PCR using iRepertoire HTBI primers to build TCR beta libraries. In the original workflow: Samples revealed 62 TRBV and approximately 15 TRBJ segments. TCRdb processed the multiplex PCR reads anew with MiXCR; each CDR3 protein has one entry. TCRdb, not the original authors, processed these V and J calls. The data contain about 470,000 distinct CDR3 sequences, about 22% of them singletons. As to this clonotype: The antigen is undetermined.

The V segment lost 2 bases and the J segment 2 bases; nucleotides outside the gene matches: 4. The CDR3 is made up of 15 amino acids. CDR1 and CDR2 from the germline V gene are SGHTA and FQGTGA. Time point in this sample: persistent/refractory GD, antithyroid drugs over 5 years with positive TRAb. PBMCs provided the RNA from which the TCR library was made. The rearrangement uses TRBV7-3 and TRBJ2-7, with TRBD2 matching 9 bases. The receptor was derived from a female donor with Graves disease. The source material was peripheral blood mononuclear cells (PBMCs), sampled when the disease was refractory, from a patient treated with antithyroid drugs. CDR3 nucleotides: TGTGCCAGCAGCTTAGATCGCGGGGGGGCCTACGAGCAGTACTTC. This encodes CASSLDRGGAYEQYF. The variable domain in full, with the rest retrieved from reference TRBV7-3 and TRBJ2-7, is GAGVSQTPSNKVTEKGKYVELRCDPISGHTALYWYRQSLGQGPEFLIYFQGTGAADDSGLPNDRFFAVRPEGSVSTLKIQRTERGDSAVYLCASSLDRGGAYEQYFGPGTRLTVT.